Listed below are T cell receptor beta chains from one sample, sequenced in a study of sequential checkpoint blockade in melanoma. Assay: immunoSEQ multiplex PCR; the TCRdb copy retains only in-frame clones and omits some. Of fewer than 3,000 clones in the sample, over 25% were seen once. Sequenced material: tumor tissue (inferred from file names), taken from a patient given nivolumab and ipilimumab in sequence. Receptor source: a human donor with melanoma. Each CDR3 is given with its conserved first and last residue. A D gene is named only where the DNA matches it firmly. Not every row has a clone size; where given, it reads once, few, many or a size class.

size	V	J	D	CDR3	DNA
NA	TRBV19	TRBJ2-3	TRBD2	CASSIGGDVRTQYF	TGTGCCAGTAGTATCGGGGGGGACGTCCGTACGCAGTATTTT
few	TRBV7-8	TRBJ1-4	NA	CASRVATNEKLFF	TGTGCCAGCAGGGTCGCAACTAATGAAAAACTGTTTTTT
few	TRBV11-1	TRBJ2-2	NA	CASSKLTGDTGELFF	TGTGCCAGCAGTAAACTGACGGGTGACACCGGGGAGCTGTTTTTT
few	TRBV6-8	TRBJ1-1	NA	CASSFPSVFHSGTEAFF	TGTGCCAGCAGTTTTCCCTCAGTCTTCCACTCGGGCACTGAAGCTTTCTTT
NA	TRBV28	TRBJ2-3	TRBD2	CASSLGGEWAGPDTQYF	TGTGCCAGCAGTTTAGGGGGGGAGTGGGCCGGTCCAGATACGCAGTATTTT
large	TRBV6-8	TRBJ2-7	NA	CASSLGSPASGEQYF	TGTGCCAGCAGTCTAGGGTCTCCGGCTAGTGGAGAGCAGTACTTC
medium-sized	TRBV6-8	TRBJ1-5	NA	CASSYSTYRRPNQPQHF	TGTGCCAGCAGTTACTCGACTTACAGGCGACCTAATCAGCCCCAGCATTTT
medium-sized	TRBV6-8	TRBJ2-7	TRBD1	CASSYDGTGSYEQYF	TGTGCCAGCAGTTACGACGGGACAGGCTCCTACGAGCAGTACTTC
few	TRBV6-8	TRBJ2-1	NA	CASSYSSEGRYNEQFF	TGTGCCAGCAGTTACTCGAGTGAAGGGAGATACAATGAGCAGTTCTTC
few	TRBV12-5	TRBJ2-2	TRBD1	CASDATGPTGELFF	TGTGCCAGCGACGCGACAGGGCCCACCGGGGAGCTGTTTTTT
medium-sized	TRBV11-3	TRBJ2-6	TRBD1	CASNSGGSSSGANVLTF	TGTGCCAGCAACTCAGGGGGTTCAAGCTCTGGGGCCAACGTCCTGACTTTC
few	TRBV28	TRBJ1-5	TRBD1	CASSSAYRGLGSEAQPQHF	TGTGCCAGCAGTTCCGCTTACAGGGGGCTCGGAAGTGAAGCTCAGCCCCAGCATTTT
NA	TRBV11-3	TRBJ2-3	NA	CASSLEGSGLGTDTQYF	TGTGCCAGCAGCTTAGAAGGGTCGGGACTGGGCACAGATACGCAGTATTTT
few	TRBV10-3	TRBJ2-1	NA	CATRPMSHHNEQFF	TGTGCCACCCGGCCTATGTCGCACCACAATGAGCAGTTCTTC
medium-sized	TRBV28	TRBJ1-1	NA	CASSSSAGNTEAFF	TGTGCCAGCAGTTCCTCCGCAGGGAACACTGAAGCTTTCTTT
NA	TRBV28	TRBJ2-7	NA	CASRDPQGPYEQYF	TGTGCCAGCAGGGACCCGCAGGGCCCCTACGAGCAGTACTTC
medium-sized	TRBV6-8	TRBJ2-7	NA	CASSYGGFVEQYF	TGTGCCAGCAGTTACGGGGGTTTCGTCGAGCAGTACTTC
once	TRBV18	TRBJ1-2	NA	CASSRSDTSGYTF	TGTGCCAGCTCACGATCTGACACAAGCGGCTACACCTTC
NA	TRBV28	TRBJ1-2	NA	CASSVQGNGYTF	TGTGCCAGCAGTGTGCAGGGAAATGGCTACACCTTC
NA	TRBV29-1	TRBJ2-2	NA	CSVELALDQSGELFF	TGCAGCGTTGAATTGGCCCTGGATCAGTCCGGGGAGCTGTTTTTT
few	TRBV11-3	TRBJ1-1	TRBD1	CASSWGQGGNTEAFF	TGTGCCAGCAGCTGGGGACAGGGAGGGAACACTGAAGCTTTCTTT
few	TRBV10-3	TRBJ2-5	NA	CATGVPPPAKTQYF	TGTGCCACTGGAGTCCCACCTCCGGCGAAGACCCAGTACTTC
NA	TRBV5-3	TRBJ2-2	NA	CARSLAACNTGELFF	TGTGCCAGAAGCTTGGCGGCATGCAACACCGGGGAGCTGTTTTTT
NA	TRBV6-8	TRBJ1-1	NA	CASSTLTGHTEAFF	TGTGCCAGCAGTACCCTGACAGGACACACTGAAGCTTTCTTT
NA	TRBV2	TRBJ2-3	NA	CASSVNPVRDTDTQYF	TGTGCCAGCAGCGTCAACCCTGTCAGGGACACAGATACGCAGTATTTT
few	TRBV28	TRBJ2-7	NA	CASSAGDLNYEQYF	TGTGCCAGCAGTGCCGGGGATCTAAACTACGAGCAGTACTTC
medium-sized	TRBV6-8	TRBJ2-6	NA	CASSWGAGANVLTF	TGTGCCAGCAGTTGGGGCGCTGGGGCCAACGTCCTGACTTTC
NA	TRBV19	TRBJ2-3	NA	CASSALAPGGTSTDTQYF	TGTGCCAGTAGTGCACTCGCCCCAGGCGGGACTAGCACAGATACGCAGTATTTT
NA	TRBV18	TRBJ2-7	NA	CASSPPAGLSYEQYF	TGTGCCAGCTCACCACCGGCCGGACTTTCCTACGAGCAGTACTTC
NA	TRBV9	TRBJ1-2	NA	CASSAAGYGYTF	TGTGCCAGCAGCGCCGCAGGGTACGGCTACACCTTC
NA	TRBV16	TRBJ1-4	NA	CASSQFGVQVNEKLFF	TGTGCCAGCAGCCAATTCGGGGTTCAGGTTAATGAAAAACTGTTTTTT
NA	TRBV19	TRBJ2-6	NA	CASSMDRSGTNVLTF	TGTGCCAGTAGTATGGACAGATCCGGGACCAACGTCCTGACTTTC
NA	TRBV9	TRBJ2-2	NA	CASSDRNTGELFF	TGTGCCAGCAGCGACAGAAACACCGGGGAGCTGTTTTTT
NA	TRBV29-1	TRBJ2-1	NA	CSVVVSPGAGEQFF	TGCAGCGTTGTTGTTTCTCCGGGGGCGGGTGAGCAGTTCTTC
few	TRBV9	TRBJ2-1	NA	CASSVGNSKQFF	TGTGCCAGCAGTGTGGGGAATAGCAAGCAGTTCTTC
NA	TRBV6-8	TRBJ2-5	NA	CASSQSPNLAIETQYF	TGTGCCAGCAGTCAGAGTCCTAACCTAGCGATAGAGACCCAGTACTTC
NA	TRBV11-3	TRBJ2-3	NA	CASSLLLSGSTDTQYF	TGTGCCAGCAGCTTACTTCTTAGCGGTAGCACAGATACGCAGTATTTT
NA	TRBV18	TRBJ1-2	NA	CASSPAGTEYGYTF	TGTGCCAGCTCACCGGCCGGGACTGAGTATGGCTACACCTTC
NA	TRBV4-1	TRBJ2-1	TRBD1	CASSQDIDRGNEQFF	TGCGCCAGCAGCCAAGATATAGACAGGGGCAATGAGCAGTTCTTC
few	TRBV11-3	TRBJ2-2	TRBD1	CASRPDRVGTGELFF	TGTGCCAGCAGACCTGACAGGGTGGGCACCGGGGAGCTGTTTTTT
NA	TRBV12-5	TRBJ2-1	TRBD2	CASVLWGGRDNEQFF	TGTGCTAGTGTCCTATGGGGGGGGAGGGACAATGAGCAGTTCTTC
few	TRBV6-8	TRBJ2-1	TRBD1	CANAGQGANNEQFF	TGTGCCAACGCAGGACAGGGGGCAAATAATGAGCAGTTCTTC
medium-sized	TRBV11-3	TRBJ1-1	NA	CASRRGSGPPTSEAFF	TGTGCCAGCAGGAGGGGCTCGGGGCCTCCCACTAGTGAAGCTTTCTTT
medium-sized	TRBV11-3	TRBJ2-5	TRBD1	CASSPRTGYQETQYF	TGTGCCAGCAGCCCGAGGACAGGCTACCAAGAGACCCAGTACTTC
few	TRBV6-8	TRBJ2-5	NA	CASSLTGSFGETQYF	TGTGCCAGCAGTTTAACCGGGTCTTTTGGGGAGACCCAGTACTTC
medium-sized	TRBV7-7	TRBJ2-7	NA	CASSHQRDGAYEQYF	TGTGCCAGCAGCCACCAACGGGACGGAGCCTACGAGCAGTACTTC
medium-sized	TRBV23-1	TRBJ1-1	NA	CASSQYWAGANTEAFF	TGCGCCAGCAGTCAATACTGGGCAGGGGCCAACACTGAAGCTTTCTTT
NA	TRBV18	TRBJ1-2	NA	CASSRDGNYGYTF	TGTGCCAGCTCTCGGGACGGGAACTATGGCTACACCTTC
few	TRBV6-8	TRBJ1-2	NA	CASSYTGTDYGYTF	TGTGCCAGCAGTTACACCGGGACGGACTATGGCTACACCTTC
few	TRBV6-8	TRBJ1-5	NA	CASSYVSPRVYQPQHF	TGTGCCAGCAGTTATGTCTCCCCACGTGTGTATCAGCCCCAGCATTTT
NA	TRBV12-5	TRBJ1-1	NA	CASGLEAAGGSSIVEAFF	TGTGCTAGTGGTTTGGAGGCAGCAGGCGGCTCATCTATCGTAGAAGCTTTCTTT
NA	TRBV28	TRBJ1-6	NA	CASSTNTLTDSPLHF	TGTGCCAGCAGTACCAACACGTTGACGGATTCACCCCTCCACTTT
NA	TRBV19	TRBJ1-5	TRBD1	CASSQIGTAVSSRTNQPQHF	TGTGCCAGTAGTCAAATAGGGACAGCGGTATCCAGTAGGACGAATCAGCCCCAGCATTTT
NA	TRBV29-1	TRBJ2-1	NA	CSVAVTTSYNEQFF	TGCAGCGTTGCGGTGACTACAAGTTACAATGAGCAGTTCTTC
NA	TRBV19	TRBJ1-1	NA	CASSPARDNTEAFF	TGTGCCAGTAGTCCAGCAAGGGATAACACTGAAGCTTTCTTT
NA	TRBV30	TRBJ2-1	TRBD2	CAGDLGGYNEQFF	TGTGCCGGAGATTTGGGGGGGTACAATGAGCAGTTCTTC
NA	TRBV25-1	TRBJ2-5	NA	CASSEGGMTQYF	TGTGCCAGCAGTGAAGGGGGAATGACCCAGTACTTC
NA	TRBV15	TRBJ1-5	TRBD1	CATSEDRVSNQPQHF	TGTGCCACCAGCGAGGACAGGGTTAGCAATCAGCCCCAGCATTTT
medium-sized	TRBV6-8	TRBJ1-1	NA	CASSRPPQGTEAFF	TGTGCCAGCAGCCGACCCCCCCAGGGAACTGAAGCTTTCTTT
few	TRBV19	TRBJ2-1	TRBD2	CASSPQHSGAGNEQFF	TGTGCCAGTAGTCCACAACATAGCGGGGCCGGGAATGAGCAGTTCTTC